The table lists the clone carrying this T cell receptor beta chain with a count of one. The data were obtained in a study of T cell changes during pregnancy in multiple sclerosis. With 4 bases clipped from V and 4 bases from J, the junction kept 5 bases outside the gene matches. The CDR3 covers 15 residues. Per germline, CDR1 MNHEY and CDR2 SMNVEV (reference sequence). Method: immunoSEQ multiplex PCR; TCRdb's copy keeps in-frame clones and lacks some. The sample includes about 40,000 clones, 85% to 95% of them seen just once. This sequence joins TRBV27 and TRBJ2-7; 12 bases are shared with TRBD2. This TCR came from a female donor with multiple sclerosis, enrolled in a pregnancy study. Sequencing was performed on peripheral blood, taken before pregnancy. CDR3 nucleotides: TGTGCCAGCAGTTGGACTAGCGGGAACCTATACGAGCAGTACTTC. Translating it yields CASSWTSGNLYEQYF.